The source of this T cell receptor (beta chain) is a study of cytomegalovirus exposure and HLA in healthy donors. Study-level results: Based on reports, TCR beta sequences accurately predicted HLA-A and HLA-B alleles for most subjects. According to a later analysis, donors in an Asian-associated ancestry cluster reportedly had fewer N-insertions than the roughly 670-donor mean. Relative to equally common others, HLA-associated TCR beta chains showed greater clonal expansion in a later analysis. Data from an earlier analysis indicated that most TCR beta V segments were productive either about 87% or about 30% of the time.

60 Vbeta and 13 Jbeta primers were used in PCR. Using immunoSEQ multiplex PCR, the repertoire was profiled, and TCRdb retains in-frame clones only, with some absent. Of about 130,000 clones in the sample, under 90% were seen once. With regard to this clone: The antigen is undetermined.

The origin of this receptor is a woman aged 40 to 50 in good health and CMV-seronegative. Specimen: PBMCs.

The CDR3 region is CASSLVRGTEAFF. The CDR3 DNA sequence: TGTGCCAGCAGCTTAGTCAGGGGAACTGAAGCTTTCTTT. The chain links TRBV11-1 to TRBJ1-1; D possibly corresponds to TRBD1 (6 bases). Looked up from germline, CDR1 is SGHAT and CDR2 is FQDESV (reference sequence). The CDR3 consists of 13 residues. V was pared by 1 base and J by 5 bases, with 8 bases between.